Shown below are 31 T cell receptor beta chains from a single sample sequenced in a study of T cell repertoires in cytomegalovirus infection. Each CDR3 protein gets one entry after TCRdb re-called the reads with MiXCR. The table includes 650,000 to 900,000 distinct CDR3 sequences, about 31% detected once. The antigens of these receptors remain unknown. Sequenced material: cultured CD8+ T cells from PBMCs, taken from culture after CMV antigen stimulation. These receptors originate from a human donor in good health (CMV status not recorded). Some clones in this sample may be carry-over from other donors' samples.

This clonotype has more than one count but fewer than ten. The chain combines TRBV27 with TRBJ2-5; 7 positions match TRBD1. There are 15 residues in the CDR3. Germline CDR1 and CDR2: MNHEY and SMNVEV (reference sequence). Losses at the gene ends were 5 bases for V and 5 bases for J; bases not matched to a gene: 11. The CDR3 reads CASSLYEGAGETQYF. CDR3 in DNA: TGTGCCAGCAGTCTCTATGAGGGGGCGGGTGAGACCCAGTACTTC.

This clonotype was seen a few times. The gene calls are TRBV6-1 and TRBJ2-7; D uncertain. The germline CDR1 and CDR2 sequences are MNHNS and SASEGT. The CDR3 spans 12 residues. The germline V and J ends were trimmed by 3 bases and 2 bases, with 5 bases remaining between them. The CDR3 loop reads CASSDSAYEQYF. CDR3 DNA sequence: TGTGCCAGCAGTGATTCAGCCTACGAGCAGTACTTC.

In this sample, this clonotype turned up a few times. This chain joins TRBV6-1 and TRBJ1-3; no clear D. From germline, CDR1 is MNHNS and CDR2 SASEGT. There are 18 residues in the CDR3. V was pared by 3 bases and J by 1 base, with 19 bases between. The CDR3 DNA follows: TGTGCCAGCAGTGACTGGGTCCGTCGATCGTCTTCTGGAAACACCATATATTTT. The encoded protein is CASSDWVRRSSSGNTIYF.

This clonotype was observed at least ten times. This chain uses TRBV12-3 or TRBV12-4 with TRBJ2-5, with 8 bases fitting TRBD2. This CDR3 is built from 16 residues. J gave up 5 bases and V 6 bases, and 14 bases lay outside the gene matches. The CDR3 sequence is CASRNPEEPSGETQYF. In DNA, the CDR3 is TGTGCCAGCAGAAACCCTGAGGAGCCTAGCGGGGAGACCCAGTACTTC.

The V gene is TRBV28, the J gene TRBJ1-5, with D tentatively TRBD1 (5 bases). V lost 3 bases and J lost 2, with 11 bases in between. Germline V CDR1 and CDR2: MDHEN, SYDVKM. The CDR3 consists of 15 residues. CDR3 residues: CASSFGDCGNQPQHF. Here the CDR3 DNA reads TGTGCCAGCAGTTTTGGGGACTGTGGCAATCAGCCCCAGCATTTT.

The table lists this clonotype with many counts. The chain employs TRBV12-3 or TRBV12-4 and TRBJ1-1; no reliable D call. The CDR3 contains 14 residues. The V gene lost 2 bases and the J gene lost 3 bases, with 10 bases spanning the gap. CDR3 nucleotide sequence: TGTGCCAGCAGTTTACAACCTACGGACACTGAAGCTTTCTTT. Its protein is CASSLQPTDTEAFF.

The V gene is TRBV6-5, the J gene TRBJ1-6; no clear D gene. The CDR3 has 14 residues. The germline V gene has CDR1 MNHEY and CDR2 SVGAGI. The V and J ends lost 7 bases and 5 bases respectively, with 12 bases between them. In DNA form, the CDR3 reads TGTGCCAGCACCGTCGACCGCGATAATTCACCCCTCCACTTT. Translated, it gives CASTVDRDNSPLHF.

The chain uses TRBV2 and TRBJ1-1; D uncertain. CDR3 length equals 14 residues. The V and J ends lost 7 bases and 1 base respectively, with 13 bases between them. CDR1 is SNHLY and CDR2 is FYNNEI in the germline V gene. Written as DNA, the CDR3 is TGTGCCAGCAAGGTACGGTGGTCGAACACTGAAGCTTTCTTT. It specifies CASKVRWSNTEAFF.

This clonotype was counted between two and nine times. CDR3 sequence: CASSPTAKNIQYF. CDR3 bases: TGTGCCAGCAGTCCGACAGCCAAAAACATTCAGTACTTC. The chain recombines TRBV12-3 or TRBV12-4 with TRBJ2-4; D unresolved. Trimming shortened V by 5 bases and J by 0 bases, and 5 bases separated the two germline ends. This CDR3 is 13 amino acids long.

This clonotype was observed a handful of times. This chain links TRBV7-6 with TRBJ1-6; D ambiguous. Germline V gene data show CDR1 as SGHVS and CDR2 as FNYEAQ. CDR3 size: 15 residues. V was cut by 5 bases and J by 4 bases, with 12 bases left in between. The DNA of the CDR3 is TGTGCCAGCAGCCTGGCGGAGAGATATAATTCACCCCTCCACTTT. It is translated as CASSLAERYNSPLHF.

This sequence joins TRBV6-1 and TRBJ2-7, with TRBD2 identical over 8 bases. CDR1 is MNHNS and CDR2 is SASEGT in the germline V gene. The trim removed 3 bases at V and 5 bases at J, leaving 15 bases unmatched. The CDR3 contains 17 residues. DNA of the CDR3: TGTGCCAGCAGTGAGGGCTACCCGGGACTAGGGGGAAACGAGCAGTACTTC. Translating gives CASSEGYPGLGGNEQYF.

This clonotype came up many times. The V and J genes are TRBV7-2 and TRBJ1-5, with D hard to call. This CDR3 has 15 amino acids. The V end was cut by 5 bases, the J end by 2 bases, with 13 bases between. Germline V gene sequence: CDR1 SGHTA, CDR2 FQGNSA. The CDR3, as DNA: TGTGCCAGCAGCGGTACTAGGACGGGCAATCAGCCCCAGCATTTT. Its translation: CASSGTRTGNQPQHF.

This chain uses TRBV20-1 with TRBJ1-3; D gene unclear. Germline V gene lookup returns CDR1 DFQATT and CDR2 SNEGSKA (reference sequence). This CDR3 spans 11 amino acids. Trimming stripped 8 bases from V and 0 bases from J, with 5 bases between. CDR3 bases: TGCAGTCCGTGCTCTGGAAACACCATATATTTT. Protein: CSPCSGNTIYF.

The sample holds many counts of this clonotype. The V call is TRBV7-9, the J call TRBJ1-2; weak D call: TRBD1 (5 bases). The CDR3 contains 14 residues. CDR1 and CDR2 (germline): SEHNR, FQNEAQ (reference sequence). The V end was cut by 0 bases, the J end by 4 bases, with 9 bases between. CDR3 region: CASSLAGTLYGYTF. DNA for the CDR3: TGTGCCAGCAGCTTAGCCGGGACCCTCTATGGCTACACCTTC.

This clonotype was seen only a few times. This chain links TRBV20-1 with TRBJ2-7, with 7 bases matching TRBD1. V dropped 4 bases and J dropped 3; count of bases not matched to a gene: 9. The CDR3 runs 14 residues. Germline CDR1 reads DFQATT; CDR2 reads SNEGSKA (reference sequence). This CDR3 reads CSANNRGHDYEQYF. In DNA form, the CDR3 reads TGCAGTGCTAATAACAGGGGTCATGACTACGAGCAGTACTTC.

The CDR3 loop reads CAIQGVEKLFF. CDR3 DNA sequence: TGTGCCATCCAGGGGGTCGAAAAACTGTTTTTT. The rearrangement links TRBV27 to TRBJ1-4; 7 bases align to TRBD1. The V gene's germline CDR1 is MNHEY and CDR2 SMNVEV (reference sequence). V shed 10 bases and J 8 bases; nucleotides not matched to a gene: 4. The CDR3 has 11 residues.

In this sample, this clonotype turned up once. One junction end does not reproduce the germline sequence, and a read error may be involved. This sequence joins TRBV2 and TRBJ2-1; possibly TRBD2 for D (6 bases). Germline CDR1 and CDR2: SNHLY and FYNNEI. This CDR3 region has 15 residues. CDR3 loop: CASSEGAGSYNERFF. The DNA of the CDR3 is TGTGCCAGCAGTGAAGGTGCGGGAAGCTACAATGAGCGGTTCTTC.

For this clonotype: Since no conserved phenylalanine or tryptophan closes the CDR3, a read error is the likely cause. The chain combines TRBV14 with TRBJ1-3, with D possibly being TRBD1 (5 bases). Germline-derived CDR1 and CDR2 are SGHDN and FVKESK. The CDR3 extends over 15 amino acids. CDR3 coding DNA: TGTGCCAGCAGTCAAGTAGCGGGGGCTGGAAACACCATATATCTT. Translation: CASSQVAGAGNTIYL.

Only a few counts were recorded for this clonotype. J is TRBJ2-7 and V is TRBV5-3, with D hard to call. TRBV5-3 is classed as an ORF, of uncertain function. The CDR3 sequence is 16 residues long. Deletions cut 3 bases from V and 6 bases from J, with 22 bases between. The CDR3 here is CARSSILPDGYSEQYV. The CDR3 DNA follows: TGTGCCAGAAGCTCGATACTCCCGGACGGATACTCCGAGCAGTACGTC.

A few counts support this clonotype. The chain links TRBV7-8 to TRBJ1-4, with TRBD1 matching over 8 bases. CDR1 and CDR2 from the germline V gene are SGHVS and FQNEAQ. This CDR3 spans 15 amino acids. V shed 5 bases and J 5 bases; nucleotides not matched to a gene: 7. CDR3 sequence reads: CASSLRNRGNEKLFF. CDR3 coding DNA: TGTGCCAGCAGCCTTCGAAACAGGGGGAATGAAAAACTGTTTTTT.

The V gene is TRBV11-3, the J gene TRBJ2-7, with 7 bases fitting TRBD1. Germline V CDR1 and CDR2: SGHNT, YENEEA. The CDR3 length is 13 residues. After removal of 5 bases from V and 3 bases from J, the junction contained 4 bases not matched to a gene. The CDR3 nucleotides are TGTGCCAGCAGCGCGAGGGACAGCTACGAGCAGTACTTC. This sequence encodes CASSARDSYEQYF.

The rearrangement uses TRBV4-1 and TRBJ1-2; 8 bases fit TRBD1. The CDR3 covers 15 residues. Germline V gene data show CDR1 as MGHRA and CDR2 as YSYEKL. V lost 4 bases, J lost 6 bases, and 10 bases stayed unmatched. The CDR3 region is CASSRTRTGLDGYTF. The DNA of the CDR3 is TGCGCCAGCAGCCGTACCCGGACAGGGTTGGATGGCTACACCTTC.

The CDR3 region has the DNA TGTGCCAGCAGTCCCATCGAAGGTGGTCAGCCCCAGCATTTT. It encodes CASSPIEGGQPQHF. The chain joins TRBV27 to TRBJ1-5, with unresolved D. CDR1 is MNHEY, CDR2 SMNVEV, per germline (reference sequence). Trimming took 5 bases from V and 6 from J, leaving 14 bases between them. This CDR3 is built from 14 residues.

This clonotype was counted only a few times. The chain has TRBV24-1 and TRBJ1-5; tentative D call: TRBD1 (5 bases). The CDR3 contains 13 residues. Trimming left V 5 bases short and J 6 bases short, with 10 bases between. Germline V lookup: CDR1 KGHDR, CDR2 SFDVKD. The CDR3 reads CATSAWGGQPQHF. Written as DNA, the CDR3 is TGTGCCACCAGTGCATGGGGCGGTCAGCCCCAGCATTTT.

This clonotype was seen more than once but under ten times. This rearrangement joins TRBV2 to TRBJ2-7; 7 nucleotides align to TRBD1. Germline trimming cut 8 bases from V and 5 bases from J; bases unmatched to any gene: 6. Germline lookup yields CDR1 SNHLY and CDR2 FYNNEI. This CDR3 region has 12 residues. This CDR3 reads CASWEGGHEQYF. The DNA of the CDR3 is TGTGCCAGCTGGGAAGGGGGCCACGAGCAGTACTTC.

The chain's CDR3 is CASSLSSALNYGYTF. In DNA form, the CDR3 reads TGTGCCAGCAGTTTATCGTCGGCACTTAACTATGGCTACACCTTC. The chain recombines TRBV27 with TRBJ1-2; D gene ambiguous. This CDR3 is 15 amino acids long. Trimming left V 0 bases short and J 1 base short, with 9 bases between. Per the germline V gene, CDR1 is MNHEY and CDR2 is SMNVEV (reference sequence).

Notes on this clonotype: A read error may account for a junction end that differs from germline. This chain uses TRBV20-1 with TRBJ1-1; D ambiguous. Germline CDR1 DFQATT, CDR2 SNEGSKA (reference sequence). CDR3 length: 14 residues. The CDR3 sequence: CSTRGEGLNTEAFF. CDR3 DNA sequence: TGCAGTACTAGAGGCGAGGGTTTAAACACTGAAGCTTTCTTT.

Only a few counts were recorded for this clonotype. The rearrangement uses TRBV7-6 and TRBJ1-6, with unresolved D. Germline lookup yields CDR1 SGHVS and CDR2 FNYEAQ. This CDR3 region has 13 residues. Trimming pared 1 base from V and 10 bases from J, leaving 8 bases between. This CDR3 reads CASSLEVHSPLHF. For the CDR3, the DNA is TGTGCCAGCAGCTTAGAGGTTCACTCACCCCTCCACTTT.

This clonotype was detected a few times. The CDR3 DNA follows: TGTGCCAGCAGTAGGACAGGCTCGAGCACTGAAGCTTTCTTT. This encodes CASSRTGSSTEAFF. This chain connects TRBV7-9 to TRBJ1-1; 7 nucleotides agree with TRBD1. The germline V gene has CDR1 SEHNR and CDR2 FQNEAQ (reference sequence). The V segment lost 6 bases and the J segment 4 bases; nucleotides outside the gene matches: 8. The CDR3 runs 14 residues.

This clonotype was found a few times. V gene TRBV11-2 combines with J gene TRBJ2-1; possible D gene TRBD1, 6 bases. Trimming shortened V by 5 bases and J by 0 bases, and 14 bases separated the two germline ends. The length of the CDR3 is 16 residues. CDR1 is SGHAT, CDR2 FQNNGV, per germline. For the CDR3, the DNA is TGTGCCAGCAGCCCTAGGGGGACCCCCTCCTACAATGAGCAGTTCTTC. It yields the protein CASSPRGTPSYNEQFF.

The rearrangement uses TRBV4-3 and TRBJ2-1; D is ambiguous. This CDR3 has 13 amino acids. CDR1 and CDR2 from the germline V gene are LGHNA and YSLEER. V lost 0 bases and J lost 6, with 6 bases in between. The CDR3 nucleotides read TGCGCCAGCAGCCAAGAAGCGATCAATGAGCAGTTCTTC. Translation gives CASSQEAINEQFF.